The TCR beta chain under discussion was sequenced for a study of T-cell reconstitution after alpha-beta-depleted transplantation in children. The CDR3 sequence is 15 residues long. Trimming cost V 5 bases and J 4 bases, with 18 bases left between them. Unique molecular identifiers tagged the TCRbeta library. TCRdb re-analysed the PCR reads in MiXCR, keeping a single row per CDR3 protein. There are about 540,000 distinct CDR3 sequences in the sample; around 18% occur only once, and more than 2.5% lies in the top ten. The rearrangement joins TRBV12-3 or TRBV12-4 to TRBJ2-7; perhaps TRBD1 as D (5 bases). The sample consisted of PBMCs from the stem cell graft donor, taken from the stem cell graft. This receptor was taken from a human donor who donated a stem cell graft to a child with acute lymphoblastic leukemia. The CDR3 here is CASSPHRSGLYEQYF. For the CDR3, the DNA is TGTGCCAGCAGTCCGCACCGGTCAGGGTTGTACGAGCAGTACTTC.